The clone carrying this TCR beta chain has a count of ten or more. The sample comes from a study of T cell repertoires in cytomegalovirus infection. TCRdb reprocessed the reads via MiXCR and lists one record per CDR3 protein. The sample holds a few hundred thousand distinct CDR3 sequences, 22% seen once. The CDR3 has 14 residues. V trimming: 1 base; J trimming: 4 bases; junction bases outside the gene matches: 3. Germline-derived CDR1 and CDR2 are DFQATT and SNEGSKA (reference sequence). The sequencing sample was made of CD8+ T cells from PBMCs. The origin of this receptor is a human donor in good health (CMV status not recorded). Some clones in this sample may be carry-over from other donors' samples. The J gene is TRBJ2-5, the V gene TRBV20-1, with TRBD1 identical over 10 bases. In DNA form, the CDR3 reads TGCAGTGCTAGAGCTTGGGACAGGGGAGAGACCCAGTACTTC. Protein: CSARAWDRGETQYF.